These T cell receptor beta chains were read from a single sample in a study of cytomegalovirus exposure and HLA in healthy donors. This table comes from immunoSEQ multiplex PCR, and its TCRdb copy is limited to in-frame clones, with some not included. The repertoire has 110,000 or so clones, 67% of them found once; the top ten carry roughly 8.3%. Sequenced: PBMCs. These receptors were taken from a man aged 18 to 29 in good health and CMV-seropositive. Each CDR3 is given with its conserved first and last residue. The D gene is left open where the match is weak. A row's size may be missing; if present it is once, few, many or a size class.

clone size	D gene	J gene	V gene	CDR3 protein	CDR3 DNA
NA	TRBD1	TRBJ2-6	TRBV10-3	CAISETGTGSGANVLTF	TGTGCCATCAGTGAGACTGGGACAGGCTCTGGGGCCAACGTCCTGACTTTC
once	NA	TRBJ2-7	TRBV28	CASSFDYLSEQYF	TGTGCCAGCAGTTTCGACTATCTCTCGGAGCAGTACTTC
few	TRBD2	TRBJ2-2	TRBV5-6	CASSAQTSGGAIYGELFF	TGTGCCAGCAGCGCCCAGACTAGCGGGGGGGCGATTTACGGGGAGCTGTTTTTT
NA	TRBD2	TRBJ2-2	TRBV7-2	CASGRGLSWTGELFF	TGTGCCAGTGGGAGGGGTCTATCATGGACCGGGGAGCTGTTTTTT
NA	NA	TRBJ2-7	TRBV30	CAWSTGIGSGEQYF	TGTGCCTGGAGTACCGGGATAGGGTCGGGGGAGCAGTACTTC
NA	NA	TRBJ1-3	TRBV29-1	CSARDASGNTIYF	TGCAGCGCCAGGGATGCGTCTGGAAACACCATATATTTT
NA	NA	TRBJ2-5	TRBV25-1	CASSVGGRETQYF	TGTGCCAGCAGCGTGGGGGGAAGAGAGACCCAGTACTTC
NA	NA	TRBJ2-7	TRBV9	CASSSGLPSSYEQYF	TGTGCCAGCAGTTCCGGACTACCAAGCTCCTACGAGCAGTACTTC
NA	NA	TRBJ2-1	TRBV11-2	CASSLAGQYSSYNEQFF	TGTGCCAGCAGCCTAGCTGGACAGTATTCCTCCTACAATGAGCAGTTCTTC
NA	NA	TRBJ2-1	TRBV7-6	CASSFEGNLGNEQFF	TGTGCCAGCAGCTTCGAGGGTAATTTAGGCAATGAGCAGTTCTTC
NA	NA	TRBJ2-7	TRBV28	CASRGGTGASYEQYF	TGTGCCAGCAGGGGGGGAACAGGGGCCTCCTACGAGCAGTACTTC
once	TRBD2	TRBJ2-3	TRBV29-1	CSVEEAGGLYTQYF	TGCAGCGTTGAAGAAGCGGGGGGACTTTATACGCAGTATTTT
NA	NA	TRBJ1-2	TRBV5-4	CASSLGGSNYGYTF	TGTGCCAGCAGCTTAGGCGGTTCTAACTATGGCTACACCTTC
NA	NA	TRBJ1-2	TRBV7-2	CASSLRAGVADYGYTF	TGTGCCAGCAGCTTGAGGGCGGGGGTGGCGGATTATGGCTACACCTTC
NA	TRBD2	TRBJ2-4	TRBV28	CASSLYSGGENIQYF	TGTGCCAGCAGTTTATATAGCGGGGGGGAAAACATTCAGTACTTC
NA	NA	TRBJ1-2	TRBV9	CASSVAGENYGYTF	TGTGCCAGCAGCGTAGCGGGGGAGAACTATGGCTACACCTTC
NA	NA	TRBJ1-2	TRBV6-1	CASTEEFRYTF	TGTGCCAGCACCGAAGAGTTTCGCTACACCTTC
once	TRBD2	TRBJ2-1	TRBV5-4	CASSLGSSGGAHEQFF	TGTGCCAGCAGCTTGGGTTCTAGCGGGGGGGCCCATGAGCAGTTCTTC
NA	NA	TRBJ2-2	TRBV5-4	CASSLKERANTGELFF	TGTGCCAGCAGCTTGAAAGAGAGGGCGAACACCGGGGAGCTGTTTTTT
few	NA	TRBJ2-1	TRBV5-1	CASRTRTGNSYNEQFF	TGCGCCAGCAGAACCCGGACGGGAAACTCCTACAATGAGCAGTTCTTC
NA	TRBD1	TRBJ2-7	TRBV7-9	CASSPTPGQGAGYEQYF	TGTGCCAGCAGTCCGACCCCGGGACAGGGGGCTGGCTACGAGCAGTACTTC
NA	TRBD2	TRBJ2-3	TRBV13	CASRLGLAGGGDTQYF	TGTGCCAGCAGACTCGGACTAGCGGGGGGAGGGGATACGCAGTATTTT
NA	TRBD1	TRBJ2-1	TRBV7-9	CASSPAGQVYNEQFF	TGTGCCAGCAGCCCCGCCGGACAGGTCTACAATGAGCAGTTCTTC
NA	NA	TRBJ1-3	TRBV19	CATGSGNTIYF	TGTGCTACAGGGTCTGGAAACACCATATATTTT
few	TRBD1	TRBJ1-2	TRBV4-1	CASSPGDRDRGQAGYTF	TGCGCCAGCAGCCCTGGGGATCGGGACAGGGGGCAAGCGGGCTACACCTTC
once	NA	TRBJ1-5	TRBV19	CASSTYYEPGHNQPQHF	TGTGCCAGTAGTACCTACTATGAACCGGGACACAATCAGCCCCAGCATTTT
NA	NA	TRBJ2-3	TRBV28	CASSLAGNTDTQYF	TGTGCCAGCAGTTTAGCGGGAAACACAGATACGCAGTATTTT
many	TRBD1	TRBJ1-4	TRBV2	CASSTGVTNEKLFF	TGTGCCAGCAGTACAGGGGTTACTAATGAAAAACTGTTTTTT
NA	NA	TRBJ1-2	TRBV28	CASSLGGGLYGYTF	TGTGCCAGCAGTTTAGGGGGGGGCCTCTATGGCTACACCTTC
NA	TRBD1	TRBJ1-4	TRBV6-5	CASRKDRAIEKLFF	TGTGCCAGCAGAAAGGACAGGGCTATTGAAAAACTGTTTTTT
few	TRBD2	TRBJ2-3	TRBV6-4	CASSVAGGADTQYF	TGTGCCAGCAGTGTAGCGGGAGGCGCAGATACGCAGTATTTT
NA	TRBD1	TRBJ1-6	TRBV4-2	CASSQEGQENSPLHF	TGTGCCAGCAGCCAAGAGGGACAGGAGAATTCACCCCTCCACTTT
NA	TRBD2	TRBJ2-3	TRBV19	CASRRTSGGVYGTQYF	TGTGCCAGTAGGCGGACTAGCGGGGGGGTGTATGGTACGCAGTATTTT
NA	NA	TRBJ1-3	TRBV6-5	CASSRQAFSGNTIYF	TGTGCCAGCAGCAGACAGGCTTTCTCTGGAAACACCATATATTTT
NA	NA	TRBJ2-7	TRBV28	CASSLLPGAYEQYF	TGTGCCAGCAGTTTATTGCCAGGGGCCTACGAGCAGTACTTC
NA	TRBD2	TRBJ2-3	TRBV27	CATGGGVPDTQYF	TGTGCCACGGGGGGAGGTGTTCCAGATACGCAGTATTTT
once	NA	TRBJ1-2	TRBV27	CASSSLLNYGYTF	TGTGCCAGCAGTTCTCTCCTCAACTATGGCTACACCTTC
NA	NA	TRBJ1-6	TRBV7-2	CASSLVQGRSPLHF	TGTGCCAGCAGCTTAGTACAGGGTCGTTCACCCCTCCACTTT
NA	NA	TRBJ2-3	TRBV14	CASSHGADSDTQYF	TGTGCCAGCAGCCATGGGGCAGACTCAGATACGCAGTATTTT
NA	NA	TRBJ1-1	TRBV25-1	CASSETAYTEAFF	TGTGCCAGCAGTGAGACAGCCTACACTGAAGCTTTCTTT